This TCR beta chain was recorded in a study of blood T cell repertoires in COVID-19. Study context: Both acute and convalescent COVID-19 samples were obtained from the United States, Italy and Spain.

This clone occurred many times. Authors' methods: Estimation of nucleated cell counts was performed using reference gene primer amplification. The protocol was immunoSEQ multiplex PCR, while the TCRdb copy is restricted to in-frame clones and leaves out a portion. The DNA gave D and trimming, while V, J and clone size come from that table. The table lists 230,000 or so clones, approximately 88% of them singletons. Adults between roughly 18 and 95 years of age took part from under 30 US areas. Participants' own reports of clinical history determined their cohort assignment. V was clipped by 3 bases and J by 3 bases; unmatched bases: 0. The CDR3 extends over 14 amino acids. CDR1 is SGHAT, CDR2 FQNNGV, per germline.

This receptor was taken from a woman aged 40 to 50 with acute COVID-19. The source material was PBMCs or T cells enriched from blood (not recorded which). This chain connects TRBV11-2 to TRBJ1-3; 9 bases line up with TRBD1. CDR3 sequence: CASSLTGGGNTIYF. CDR3 nucleotides: TGTGCCAGCAGCTTGACAGGGGGTGGAAACACCATATATTTT.